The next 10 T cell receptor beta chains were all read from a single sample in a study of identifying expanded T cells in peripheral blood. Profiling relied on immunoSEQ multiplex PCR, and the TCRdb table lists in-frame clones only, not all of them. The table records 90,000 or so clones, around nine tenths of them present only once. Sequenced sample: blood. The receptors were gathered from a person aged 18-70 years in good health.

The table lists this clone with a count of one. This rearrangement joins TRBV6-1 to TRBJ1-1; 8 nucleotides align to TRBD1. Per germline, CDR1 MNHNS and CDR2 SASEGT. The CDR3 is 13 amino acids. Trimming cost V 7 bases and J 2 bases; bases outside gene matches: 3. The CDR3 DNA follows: TGTGCCAGCATCGACAGGGGTAACACTGAAGCTTTCTTT. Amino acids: CASIDRGNTEAFF.

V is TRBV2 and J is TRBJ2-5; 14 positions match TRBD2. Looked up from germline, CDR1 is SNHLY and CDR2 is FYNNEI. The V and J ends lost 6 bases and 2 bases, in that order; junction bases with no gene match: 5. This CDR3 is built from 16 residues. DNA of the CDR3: TGTGCCAGCAGCCCCGGACTAGCGGGGGGTCAAGAGACCCAGTACTTC. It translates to CASSPGLAGGQETQYF.

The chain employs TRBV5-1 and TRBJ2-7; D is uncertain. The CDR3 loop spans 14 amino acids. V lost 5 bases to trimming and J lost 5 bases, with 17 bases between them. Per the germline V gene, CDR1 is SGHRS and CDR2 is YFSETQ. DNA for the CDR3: TGCGCCAGCAGTCTTGGCTCGCAGTTAAACGAGCAGTACTTC. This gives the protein CASSLGSQLNEQYF.

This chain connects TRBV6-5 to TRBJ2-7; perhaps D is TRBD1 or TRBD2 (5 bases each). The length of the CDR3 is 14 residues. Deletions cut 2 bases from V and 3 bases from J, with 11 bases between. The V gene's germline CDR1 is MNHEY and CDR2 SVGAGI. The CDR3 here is CASSYGDGDYEQYF. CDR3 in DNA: TGTGCCAGCAGTTACGGGGACGGCGACTACGAGCAGTACTTC.

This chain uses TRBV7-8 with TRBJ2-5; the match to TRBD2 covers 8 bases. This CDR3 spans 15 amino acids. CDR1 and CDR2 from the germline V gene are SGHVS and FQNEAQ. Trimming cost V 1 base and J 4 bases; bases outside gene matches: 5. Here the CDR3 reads CASSLVFGGAETQYF. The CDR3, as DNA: TGTGCCAGCAGCTTAGTATTCGGGGGGGCAGAGACCCAGTACTTC.

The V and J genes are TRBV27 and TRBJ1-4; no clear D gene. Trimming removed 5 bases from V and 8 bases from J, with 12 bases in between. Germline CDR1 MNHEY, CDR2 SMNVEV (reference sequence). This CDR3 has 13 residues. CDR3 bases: TGTGCCAGCAGTCCCCGGCATGGGGAAAAACTGTTTTTT. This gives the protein CASSPRHGEKLFF.

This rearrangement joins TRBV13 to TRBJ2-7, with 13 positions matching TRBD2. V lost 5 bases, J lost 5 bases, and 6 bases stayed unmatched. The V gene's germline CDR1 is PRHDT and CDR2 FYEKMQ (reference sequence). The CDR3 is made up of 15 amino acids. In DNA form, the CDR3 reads TGTGCCAGCAGCCCCCGACTAGCGGGGGGAGACGAGCAGTACTTC. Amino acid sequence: CASSPRLAGGDEQYF.

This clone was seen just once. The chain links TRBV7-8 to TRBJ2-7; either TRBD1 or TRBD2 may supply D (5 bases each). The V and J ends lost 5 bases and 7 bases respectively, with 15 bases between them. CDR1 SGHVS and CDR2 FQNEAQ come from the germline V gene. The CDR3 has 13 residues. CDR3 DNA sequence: TGTGCCAGCAGCCGGTCTGGGGGTCCGGAGCAGTACTTC. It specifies CASSRSGGPEQYF. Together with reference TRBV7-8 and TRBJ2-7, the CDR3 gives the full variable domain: GAGVSQSPRYKVAKRGQDVALRCDPISGHVSLFWYQQALGQGPEFLTYFQNEAQLDKSGLPSDRFFAERPEGSVSTLKIQRTQQEDSAVYLCASSRSGGPEQYFGPGTRLTVT.

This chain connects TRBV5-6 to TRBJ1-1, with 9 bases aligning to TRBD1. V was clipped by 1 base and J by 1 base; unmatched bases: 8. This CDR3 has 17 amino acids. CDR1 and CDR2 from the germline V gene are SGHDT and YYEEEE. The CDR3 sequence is CASSLMLQGAWNTEAFF. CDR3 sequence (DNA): TGTGCCAGCAGCTTGATGCTACAGGGGGCTTGGAACACTGAAGCTTTCTTT.

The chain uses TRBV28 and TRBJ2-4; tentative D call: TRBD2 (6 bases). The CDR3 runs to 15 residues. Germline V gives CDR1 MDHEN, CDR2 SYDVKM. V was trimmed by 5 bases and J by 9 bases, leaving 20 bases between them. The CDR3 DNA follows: TGTGCCAGCAGTCCCCCGGGGGACGTCTCGGTCATTCAGTACTTC. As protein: CASSPPGDVSVIQYF.